This T cell receptor (beta chain) was identified in a study of a mutant IDH1 vaccine in newly diagnosed glioma. Study outcomes and limitations: Across multiple MHC alleles, approximately 93% of patients had vaccine-induced responses.

Profiled with immunoSEQ multiplex PCR; TCRdb holds only in-frame clones, not every one. The sample shows 90,000 to 100,000 clones, roughly 90% of them seen only once. Indicated time point: baseline, week 1 (first vaccination visit). Regarding treatment: pre-vaccination baseline after standard-of-care therapy. New IDH1-mutant, ATRX-lost WHO grade 3 or 4 astrocytomas occurred in donors. The CDR3 is 15 residues long. Trimming removed 0 bases at V and 2 bases at J, with 11 bases between. The germline CDR1 and CDR2 sequences are SGHAT and FQNNGV. On this clone: Antigen specificity is unknown.

The sequence came from a woman aged 45-65 years with glioma. Sequences were derived from PBMCs, sampled from a glioma patient treated with radiotherapy, temozolomide or both. J is TRBJ2-7 and V is TRBV11-2; no clear D. CDR3 loop: CASSLDLAQTYEQYF. In DNA, the CDR3 is TGTGCCAGCAGCTTAGATCTGGCACAGACCTACGAGCAGTACTTC.